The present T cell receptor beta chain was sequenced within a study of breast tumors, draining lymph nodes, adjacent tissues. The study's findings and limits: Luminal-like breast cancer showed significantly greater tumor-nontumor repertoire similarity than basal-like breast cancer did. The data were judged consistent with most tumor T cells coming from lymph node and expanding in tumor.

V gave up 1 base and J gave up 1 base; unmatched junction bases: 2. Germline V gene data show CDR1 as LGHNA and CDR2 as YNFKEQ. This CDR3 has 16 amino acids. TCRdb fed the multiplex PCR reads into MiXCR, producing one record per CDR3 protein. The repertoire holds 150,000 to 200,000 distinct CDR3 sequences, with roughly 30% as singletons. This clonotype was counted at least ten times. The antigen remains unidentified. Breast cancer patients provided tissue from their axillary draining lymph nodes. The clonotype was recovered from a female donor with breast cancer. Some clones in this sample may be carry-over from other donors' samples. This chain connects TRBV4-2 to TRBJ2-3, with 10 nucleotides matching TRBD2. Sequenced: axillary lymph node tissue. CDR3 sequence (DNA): TGTGCCAGCAGCCAAGCCGGGACTAGCGGCACAGATACGCAGTATTTT. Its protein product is CASSQAGTSGTDTQYF.